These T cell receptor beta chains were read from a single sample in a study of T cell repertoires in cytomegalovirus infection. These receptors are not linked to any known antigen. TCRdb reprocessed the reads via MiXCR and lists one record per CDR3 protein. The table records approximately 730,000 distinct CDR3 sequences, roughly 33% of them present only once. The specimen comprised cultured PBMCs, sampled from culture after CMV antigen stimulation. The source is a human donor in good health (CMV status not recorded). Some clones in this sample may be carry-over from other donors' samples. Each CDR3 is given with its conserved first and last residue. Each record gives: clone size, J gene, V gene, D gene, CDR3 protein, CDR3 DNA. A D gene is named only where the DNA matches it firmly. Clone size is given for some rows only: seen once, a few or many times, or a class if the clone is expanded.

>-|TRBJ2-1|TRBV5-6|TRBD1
CASSRVDRDNEQFF
TGTGCCAGCAGCAGGGTGGACAGGGACAATGAGCAGTTCTTC
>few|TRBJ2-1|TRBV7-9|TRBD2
CASSGPGTSGRPPQFF
TGTGCCAGCAGCGGACCCGGGACTAGCGGGAGGCCGCCCCAGTTCTTC
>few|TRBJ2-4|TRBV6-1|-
CASRNRVLAKNIQYF
TGTGCCAGCAGGAACAGGGTACTAGCCAAAAACATTCAGTACTTC
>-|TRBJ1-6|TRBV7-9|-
CASSLDSTNSPLHF
TGTGCCAGCAGCTTAGACAGCACGAATTCACCCCTCCACTTT
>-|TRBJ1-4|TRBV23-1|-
CASSHGRINEKLFF
TGCGCCAGCAGTCACGGCAGGATCAATGAAAAACTGTTTTTT
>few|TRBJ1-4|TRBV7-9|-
CASSFTGSPNEKLFF
TGTGCCAGCAGCTTCACAGGGAGTCCTAATGAAAAACTGTTTTTT
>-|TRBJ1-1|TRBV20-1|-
CSAPQVPMNTEAFF
TGCAGTGCCCCCCAGGTCCCCATGAACACTGAAGCTTTCTTT
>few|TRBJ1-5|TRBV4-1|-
CASSQETGNQPQHF
TGCGCCAGCAGCCAAGAAACTGGCAATCAGCCCCAGCATTTT
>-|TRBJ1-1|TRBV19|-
CASSILGLNTEAFF
TGTGCCAGTAGTATTCTCGGACTGAACACTGAAGCTTTCTTT
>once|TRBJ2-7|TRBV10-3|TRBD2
CAISGVFRTSGRYEQYF
TGTGCCATCAGTGGGGTTTTTAGGACTAGCGGGAGGTACGAGCAGTACTTC
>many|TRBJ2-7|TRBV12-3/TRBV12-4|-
CASRPGPSSYEQYF
TGTGCCAGCAGGCCGGGACCCAGCTCCTACGAGCAGTACTTC
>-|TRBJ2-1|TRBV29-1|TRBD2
CSGSGTSGYNEQFF
TGCAGCGGATCCGGGACTAGCGGTTACAATGAGCAGTTCTTC
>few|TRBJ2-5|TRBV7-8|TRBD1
CASSQNRGVETQYF
TGTGCCAGCAGCCAAAACAGGGGGGTGGAGACCCAGTACTTC
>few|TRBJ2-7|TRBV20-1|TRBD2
CSARDRRGGLGQYF
TGCAGTGCTAGAGATCGGCGGGGGGGCCTGGGGCAGTACTTC
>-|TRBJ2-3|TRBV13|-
CASSQRVSDTQYF
TGTGCCAGCAGTCAAAGGGTCTCAGATACGCAGTATTTT
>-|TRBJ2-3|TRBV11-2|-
CASSLEGHTQYF
TGTGCCAGCAGCTTAGAGGGTCATACGCAGTATTTT
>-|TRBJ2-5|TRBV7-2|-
CASSLGAGRETQYF
TGTGCCAGCAGCTTAGGGGCTGGGAGGGAGACCCAGTACTTC
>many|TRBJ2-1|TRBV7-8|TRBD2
CASSPRGGLKGEQFF
TGTGCCAGCAGCCCGCGGGGGGGCTTGAAGGGTGAGCAGTTCTTC
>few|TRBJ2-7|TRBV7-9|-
CASSSQFLSYEQYF
TGTGCCAGCAGCTCCCAATTCTTGTCCTACGAGCAGTACTTC
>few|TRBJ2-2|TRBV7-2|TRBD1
CASSRARTGISGELFF
TGTGCCAGCAGCCGGGCGCGGACAGGGATTTCCGGGGAGCTGTTTTTT
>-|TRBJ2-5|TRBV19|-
CATGTRQETQYF
TGTGCCACCGGGACCAGGCAAGAGACCCAGTACTTC
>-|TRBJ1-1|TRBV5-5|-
CASILRTEAFF
TGTGCCAGCATTTTGCGTACTGAAGCTTTCTTT
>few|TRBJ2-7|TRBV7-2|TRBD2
CASSANLAGGNHEQYF
TGTGCCAGCAGCGCGAACTTAGCGGGAGGGAACCACGAGCAGTACTTC
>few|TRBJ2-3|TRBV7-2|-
CASRDQGPTQYF
TGTGCCAGCAGAGATCAGGGGCCCACGCAGTATTTT
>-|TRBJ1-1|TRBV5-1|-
CASSLLAGSGRNTEAFF
TGCGCCAGCAGCTTGTTGGCAGGTTCAGGGAGAAACACTGAAGCTTTCTTT
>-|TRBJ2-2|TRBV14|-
CASSPAPGGTGGTGELFF
TGTGCCAGCAGCCCAGCCCCGGGCGGAACTGGTGGCACCGGGGAGCTGTTTTTT
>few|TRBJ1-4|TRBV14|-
CASSQGEGRVLFF
TGTGCCAGCAGCCAAGGGGAGGGTCGTGTACTGTTTTTT
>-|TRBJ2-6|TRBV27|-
CASKDGANVLTF
TGTGCCAGCAAGGATGGGGCCAACGTCCTGACTTTC
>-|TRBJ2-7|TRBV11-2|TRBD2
CASSSLWTSRSYEQYF
TGTGCCAGCAGCTCCCTCTGGACTAGCAGGTCCTACGAGCAGTACTTC
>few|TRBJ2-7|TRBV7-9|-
CASSLGLSEQYF
TGTGCCAGCAGCTTAGGTCTTAGCGAGCAGTACTTC
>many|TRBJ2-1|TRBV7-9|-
CASSFTLAYNEQFF
TGTGCCAGCAGCTTTACCCTAGCGTACAATGAGCAGTTCTTC
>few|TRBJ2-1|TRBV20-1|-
CSARDPRGLDEQFF
TGCAGTGCTAGAGATCCTCGGGGGCTGGATGAGCAGTTCTTC
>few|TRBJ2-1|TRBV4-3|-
CASSQDWRYNEQFF
TGCGCCAGCAGCCAAGATTGGAGGTACAATGAGCAGTTCTTC
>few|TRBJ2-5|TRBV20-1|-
CSALRKLAQLQETQYF
TGCAGTGCTCTGAGGAAACTAGCTCAGCTCCAAGAGACCCAGTACTTC
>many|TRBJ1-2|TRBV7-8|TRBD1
CASSSVTGDYGYTF
TGTGCCAGCAGCTCAGTGACAGGGGACTATGGCTACACCTTC
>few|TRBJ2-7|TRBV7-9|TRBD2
CASSVTSGRFYEQYF
TGTGCCAGCAGCGTGACTAGCGGGAGATTTTACGAGCAGTACTTC
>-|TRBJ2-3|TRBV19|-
CASTPTLTGPDTQYF
TGTGCCAGTACCCCTACCCTAACAGGGCCAGATACGCAGTATTTT
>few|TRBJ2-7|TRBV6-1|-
CASGEIGAYEQYF
TGTGCCAGCGGGGAAATTGGGGCTTACGAGCAGTACTTC
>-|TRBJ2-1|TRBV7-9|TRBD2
CASRLMTSQDDEQFF
TGTGCCAGCAGGTTAATGACTAGCCAGGACGATGAGCAGTTCTTC
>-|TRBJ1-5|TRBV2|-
CASSEPYSNQPQHF
TGTGCCAGCAGTGAACCCTATAGCAATCAGCCCCAGCATTTT
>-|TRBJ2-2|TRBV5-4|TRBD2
CASSSAGGDTGELFF
TGTGCCAGCAGCTCCGCGGGGGGAGACACCGGGGAGCTGTTTTTT
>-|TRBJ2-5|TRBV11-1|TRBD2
CASSLRLAGASPPGTQYF
TGTGCCAGCAGCTTAAGGCTAGCGGGAGCCTCACCCCCCGGGACCCAGTACTTC
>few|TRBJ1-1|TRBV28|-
CASHPDSLTEAFF
TGTGCCAGCCACCCGGACAGTCTAACTGAAGCTTTCTTT